The 20 T cell receptor beta chains in this list originate from one sample, sequenced in a study of graft-versus-host responses after intestinal transplantation. Processed graft tissue released its intraepithelial and lamina propria lymphocytes. Produced via immunoSEQ multiplex PCR; TCRdb's table is partial and in-frame only. The table shows just under 65,000 clones, with about nine tenths occurring only once. The sequencing used ileum tissue, collected approximately 56 weeks after transplant. The source of these receptors is a human patient who received an intestinal transplant, so some T cells may come from the graft donor.

CDR3 nucleotide sequence: TGTGCCAGCAGTTACATAAGGGGCAATGAGCAGTTCTTC. It specifies CASSYIRGNEQFF. The V call is TRBV6-5, the J call TRBJ2-1, with a tentative D call TRBD1 (5 bases). Trimming removed 2 bases from V and 6 bases from J, with 8 bases in between. The CDR3 runs to 13 residues. Germline V CDR1 and CDR2: MNHEY, SVGAGI.

The chain employs TRBV5-4 and TRBJ2-3, with 7 bases aligning to TRBD2. The V and J ends lost 4 bases and 5 bases, in that order; junction bases with no gene match: 7. This CDR3 region has 14 residues. Looked up from germline, CDR1 is SGHNT and CDR2 is YYREEE (reference sequence). CDR3 region: CASSPPGGIDTQYF. DNA for the CDR3: TGTGCCAGCAGCCCTCCGGGAGGTATAGATACGCAGTATTTT.

The chain is built from TRBV5-1 and TRBJ2-7; D gene uncertain. This CDR3 is 14 amino acids long. V dropped 5 bases and J dropped 0 bases, with 12 bases sitting between them. Looked up from germline, CDR1 is SGHRS and CDR2 is YFSETQ. The CDR3 DNA sequence: TGCGCCAGCAGGAAGGACCCCAGCTCCTACGAGCAGTACTTC. It codes for CASRKDPSSYEQYF.

V is TRBV5-6 and J is TRBJ2-1; D possibly uses TRBD1 or TRBD2 (5 bases each). CDR3 size: 15 residues. Germline-derived CDR1 and CDR2 are SGHDT and YYEEEE. The germline V and J ends were trimmed by 3 bases and 7 bases, with 17 bases remaining between them. CDR3 sequence reads: CASSWGTAEGNEQFF. The CDR3 DNA sequence: TGTGCCAGCAGCTGGGGGACGGCAGAGGGGAATGAGCAGTTCTTC.

The rearrangement links TRBV2 to TRBJ2-4; 7 bases line up with TRBD2. The CDR3 spans 17 residues. V dropped 4 bases and J dropped 1; count of bases not matched to a gene: 10. Germline V lookup: CDR1 SNHLY, CDR2 FYNNEI. CDR3 coding DNA: TGTGCCAGCAGTGTAGGGGCGGGAGATGTCGCCAAAAACATTCAGTACTTC. Translation gives CASSVGAGDVAKNIQYF.

The chain joins TRBV14 to TRBJ2-5; 7 nucleotides agree with TRBD2. The CDR3 has 15 amino acids. Germline V lookup: CDR1 SGHDN, CDR2 FVKESK. The V gene end was trimmed by 3 bases and the J gene end by 2 bases; junction bases not matched to a gene: 6. CDR3 sequence reads: CASSQTSSGQETQYF. For the CDR3, the DNA is TGTGCCAGCAGCCAGACCTCTAGCGGTCAAGAGACCCAGTACTTC.

V gene TRBV6-6 combines with J gene TRBJ1-1; tentative D call: TRBD1 (6 bases). Germline lookup yields CDR1 MNHNY and CDR2 SVGAGI (reference sequence). This CDR3 has 14 residues. With 1 base removed from V and 7 bases from J, the gap between germline ends came to 13 bases. In DNA, the CDR3 is TGTGCCAGCAGTTACTATGCAGGGGTTGGTGAAGCTTTCTTT. Its translation: CASSYYAGVGEAFF.

This clone was counted only a few times. The J gene is TRBJ2-6, the V gene TRBV6-1, with 8 bases lining up with TRBD1. The CDR3 covers 18 residues. CDR1 is MNHNS and CDR2 is SASEGT in the germline V gene. V gave up 4 bases and J gave up 0 bases; unmatched junction bases: 8. CDR3 amino acids: CASSVRQGAYSGANVLTF. CDR3 DNA: TGTGCCAGCAGTGTAAGGCAGGGGGCCTACTCTGGGGCCAACGTCCTGACTTTC.

V gene TRBV5-1 combines with J gene TRBJ1-4, with D possibly TRBD1 on 6 matching bases. Germline V gene sequence: CDR1 SGHRS, CDR2 YFSETQ. Trimming pared 4 bases from V and 0 bases from J, leaving 10 bases between. This CDR3 region has 15 residues. CDR3 loop: CASSRQVATNEKLFF. In DNA form, the CDR3 reads TGCGCCAGCAGCCGACAGGTTGCAACTAATGAAAAACTGTTTTTT.

The V call is TRBV19, the J call TRBJ2-7; TRBD1 matches at 9 bases. Unmatched junction bases numbered 8, after V lost 3 bases and J lost 5 bases. CDR3 length equals 15 residues. Germline CDR1 LNHDA, CDR2 SQIVND (reference sequence). In DNA form, the CDR3 reads TGTGCCAGTAGTATGATGTCGGGACAGGGCAACGAGCAGTACTTC. Translated, it gives CASSMMSGQGNEQYF.

V usage is TRBV25-1 and J usage is TRBJ1-2; a weak D match, TRBD1 (6 bases). Trimming pared 7 bases from V and 10 bases from J, leaving 13 bases between. CDR3 size: 11 residues. Germline-derived CDR1 and CDR2 are MGHDK and SYGVNS. The CDR3: CASNGQSAYTF. For the CDR3, the DNA is TGTGCCAGCAACGGACAGTCGGCCTACACCTTC.

The CDR3 spells CASSYSGGTSDEQFF. The CDR3 DNA reads TGTGCCAGCAGTTACTCGGGCGGGACTAGTGATGAGCAGTTCTTC. This sequence joins TRBV6-5 and TRBJ2-1; 8 bases agree with TRBD2. This CDR3 has 15 amino acids. V shed 0 bases, J shed 8 bases, and the junction held 6 bases outside the gene matches. Germline CDR1 and CDR2: MNHEY and SVGAGI.

The CDR3 reads CASSQEGSGGGYTQYF. In DNA form, the CDR3 reads TGTGCCAGCAGCCAAGAAGGTAGCGGGGGGGGATATACGCAGTATTTT. V usage is TRBV14 and J usage is TRBJ2-3, with 11 bases lining up with TRBD2. Germline CDR1 is SGHDN and CDR2 is FVKESK. The V gene end was trimmed by 0 bases and the J gene end by 7 bases; junction bases not matched to a gene: 6. This CDR3 contains 16 residues. The full variable domain, with the rest looked up from reference TRBV14 and TRBJ2-3, is EAGVTQFPSHSVIEKGQTVTLRCDPISGHDNLYWYRRVMGKEIKFLLHFVKESKQDESGMPNNRFLAERTGGTYSTLKVQPAELEDSGVYFCASSQEGSGGGYTQYFGPGTRLTVL.

The chain uses TRBV5-1 and TRBJ2-7; the D is unclear. V shed 0 bases and J shed 4 bases, with 11 bases lying between them. There are 14 residues in the CDR3. CDR1 is SGHRS, CDR2 YFSETQ, per germline. CDR3 residues: CASSLATSGYEQYF. DNA of the CDR3: TGCGCCAGCAGCTTGGCGACATCTGGATACGAGCAGTACTTC.

V gene TRBV19 combines with J gene TRBJ1-1, with D perhaps TRBD1 (5 bases). Trimming removed 5 bases from V and 3 bases from J, with 7 bases in between. Germline V gene data show CDR1 as LNHDA and CDR2 as SQIVND (reference sequence). The CDR3 has 12 residues. The CDR3 region is CASSGGHTEAFF. The CDR3 DNA sequence: TGTGCCAGTAGTGGGGGTCACACTGAAGCTTTCTTT.

The rearrangement links TRBV28 to TRBJ2-7, with D hard to call. Germline CDR1 reads MDHEN; CDR2 reads SYDVKM. The CDR3 totals 13 residues. Trimming pared 3 bases from V and 2 bases from J, leaving 8 bases between. The CDR3 region has the DNA TGTGCCAGCAGTTTCAAGGTAGCCTACGAGCAGTACTTC. Its translation: CASSFKVAYEQYF.

V is TRBV6-6 and J is TRBJ2-2; TRBD2 might be the D (5 bases). Germline V gene sequence: CDR1 MNHNY, CDR2 SVGAGI (reference sequence). V shed 4 bases and J shed 5 bases, with 11 bases lying between them. CDR3 length: 14 residues. The DNA for the CDR3 is TGTGCCAGCAGTTCATTCACTAGTACCGGGGAGCTGTTTTTT. Encoded protein: CASSSFTSTGELFF.

In regard to this clone: Other nucleotide sequences in the sample specify the same CDR3. This chain joins TRBV28 and TRBJ1-1; D is unresolved. Per the germline V gene, CDR1 is MDHEN and CDR2 is SYDVKM. V was shortened by 6 bases and J by 6 bases, with 23 bases between the two germline ends. There are 16 residues in the CDR3. CDR3: CASRPSLGFQAPEAFF. CDR3 DNA sequence: TGTGCCAGCAGGCCTTCCTTAGGGTTCCAAGCACCTGAAGCTTTCTTT.

The chain joins TRBV5-6 to TRBJ2-5; D gene uncertain. Per the germline V gene, CDR1 is SGHDT and CDR2 is YYEEEE. This CDR3 contains 14 residues. Between the trimmed V and J ends, which lost 0 bases and 6 bases, there was a span of 12 bases. The CDR3 protein is CASSLVRSWKTQYF. The CDR3 DNA is TGTGCCAGCAGCTTGGTAAGGTCCTGGAAGACCCAGTACTTC.

The rearrangement links TRBV19 to TRBJ1-1, with D possibly TRBD1 on 6 matching bases. This CDR3 has 16 residues. CDR1 is LNHDA, CDR2 SQIVND, per germline (reference sequence). V was clipped by 4 bases and J by 0 bases, with 15 bases between them. The CDR3 DNA reads as TGTGCCAGTAGTAATACCCCCAGGGGTCTGAACACTGAAGCTTTCTTT. It yields the protein CASSNTPRGLNTEAFF.